Listed here are 28 T cell receptor beta chains from one sample, sequenced in a study of blood T cells in healthy people across ages. For the second PCR, which ran for 7 to 11 cycles, a sample-barcoded 5' primer and a J-beta primer mix were used. TCRdb itself ran the 5' RACE reads through MiXCR, one entry per CDR3 protein. The table records about 1.7 million distinct CDR3 sequences, 28% of them present only once. The sequenced sample consisted of blood. The receptors originated from a woman aged 25-40 years in good health.

This clonotype was seen repeatedly, ten times or more. The chain has TRBV7-9 and TRBJ2-1; TRBD2 is a possible D gene (6 bases). The CDR3 runs 16 residues. CDR1 is SEHNR, CDR2 FQNEAQ, per germline (reference sequence). V was pared by 4 bases and J by 0 bases, with 13 bases between. The CDR3 region is CASSSTAGSSYNEQFF. The CDR3 DNA follows: TGTGCCAGCAGCTCAACCGCGGGGAGCTCCTACAATGAGCAGTTCTTC. The full variable domain, rest sourced from reference TRBV7-9 and TRBJ2-1, is DTGVSQNPRHKITKRGQNVTFRCDPISEHNRLYWYRQTLGQGPEFLTYFQNEAQLEKSRLLSDRFSAERPKGSFSTLEIQRTEQGDSAMYLCASSSTAGSSYNEQFFGPGTRLTVL.

The chain combines TRBV2 with TRBJ1-3; possibly TRBD1 for D (5 bases). Trimming removed 8 bases from V and 8 bases from J, with 10 bases in between. The CDR3 sequence is 11 residues long. Germline V gene data show CDR1 as SNHLY and CDR2 as FYNNEI. Here the CDR3 reads CASGKGHTIYF. The CDR3 DNA is TGTGCCAGCGGGAAGGGGCACACCATATATTTT.

This clonotype appeared many times. The J gene is TRBJ1-2, the V gene TRBV6-6; D is perhaps TRBD1 (5 bases). Germline V lookup: CDR1 MNHNY, CDR2 SVGAGI (reference sequence). The CDR3 is 14 residues long. Trimming removed 2 bases at V and 1 base at J, with 8 bases between. CDR3 DNA sequence: TGTGCCAGCAGTTACAGGGGAGTTAACTATGGCTACACCTTC. Amino acids: CASSYRGVNYGYTF.

This chain joins TRBV12-3 or TRBV12-4 and TRBJ2-3; D is unresolved. The CDR3 runs to 14 residues. V gave up 5 bases and J gave up 4 bases, with 13 bases separating them. The CDR3 nucleotides read TGTGCCAGCAGTAGGCGTGTGAGAGCAGATACGCAGTATTTT. It is translated as CASSRRVRADTQYF.

J is TRBJ1-1 and V is TRBV12-3 or TRBV12-4; no clear D gene. Trimming took off 8 bases at V and 7 bases at J, with 11 bases between the two ends. CDR3 length equals 11 residues. DNA of the CDR3: TGTGCCAGCCGGCAGGAGGTTGAAGCTTTCTTT. Translation: CASRQEVEAFF.

The chain recombines TRBV20-1 with TRBJ1-5, with D possibly TRBD1 on 6 matching bases. CDR1 is DFQATT, CDR2 SNEGSKA, per germline (reference sequence). Trimming took off 6 bases at V and 0 bases at J, with 21 bases between the two ends. The CDR3 sequence is 17 residues long. This CDR3 reads CSAYSGAGVGSNQPQHF. The CDR3 region has the DNA TGCAGTGCCTACAGCGGGGCAGGGGTAGGTAGCAATCAGCCCCAGCATTTT.

The V gene is TRBV28, the J gene TRBJ2-3, with 10 bases fitting TRBD2. The CDR3 spans 17 residues. Trimming removed 4 bases from V and 0 bases from J; junction bases left unmatched: 7. CDR1 is MDHEN, CDR2 SYDVKM, per germline. The CDR3 DNA reads TGTGCCAGCAGTTCGCCTAGCGGGAGTGAGAGCACAGATACGCAGTATTTT. Its protein product is CASSSPSGSESTDTQYF.

This clonotype was observed a few times. This chain uses TRBV7-9 with TRBJ1-1, with D possibly TRBD1 on 6 matching bases. From germline, CDR1 is SEHNR and CDR2 FQNEAQ (reference sequence). The CDR3 sequence is 14 residues long. Deletions cut 5 bases from V and 3 bases from J, with 13 bases between. DNA for the CDR3: TGTGCCAGCAGCGCCTCAAAGGGGGACACTGAAGCTTTCTTT. As protein: CASSASKGDTEAFF.

There are many counts of this clonotype. The chain employs TRBV4-1 and TRBJ1-6; a possible D gene is TRBD1 (5 bases). This CDR3 is 16 amino acids long. V lost 0 bases and J 9 bases, leaving 15 bases between the germline ends. Looked up from germline, CDR1 is MGHRA and CDR2 is YSYEKL. The CDR3 DNA sequence: TGCGCCAGCAGCCAAGACATCCAGGGAGTTGGTTCACCCCTCCACTTT. Its translation: CASSQDIQGVGSPLHF.

This clonotype showed up many times. The chain combines TRBV6-2 or TRBV6-3 with TRBJ2-7; no clear D gene. This CDR3 comprises 14 residues. V was shortened by 2 bases and J by 2 bases, with 10 bases between the two germline ends. CDR1 is MNHEY, CDR2 SVGEGT, per germline. In nucleotides, the CDR3 is TGTGCCAGCAGTTACCCCGATTACACCTACGAGCAGTACTTC. Its protein is CASSYPDYTYEQYF.

This clonotype was found many times. This chain joins TRBV3-1 and TRBJ2-7; 7 bases are a match to TRBD2. The CDR3 contains 14 residues. Germline V CDR1 and CDR2: LGHDT, YNNKEL (reference sequence). The V segment lost 4 bases and the J segment 0 bases; nucleotides outside the gene matches: 3. CDR3 in amino acids: CASSRERGSYEQYF. As DNA, the CDR3 is TGTGCCAGCAGCCGGGAGCGGGGCTCCTACGAGCAGTACTTC.

The chain carries TRBV20-1 and TRBJ2-3; perhaps D is TRBD1 or TRBD2 (5 bases each). The V end lost 5 bases, the J end lost 3 bases, and 21 bases lay between the germline ends. CDR3 length: 16 residues. CDR1 and CDR2 from the germline V gene are DFQATT and SNEGSKA (reference sequence). CDR3 region: CSASRGTEGATDTQYF. For the CDR3, the DNA is TGCAGTGCTTCGAGGGGCACAGAGGGCGCGACAGATACGCAGTATTTT.

The J gene is TRBJ1-4, the V gene TRBV12-3 or TRBV12-4; D might be TRBD1 (6 bases). Deletions cut 5 bases from V and 4 bases from J, with 17 bases between. CDR3 length equals 16 residues. The CDR3 region has the DNA TGTGCCAGCAGTACCTCTGGCGGACAGCATAATGAAAAACTGTTTTTT. Its protein is CASSTSGGQHNEKLFF.

This clonotype occurred a few times. The chain carries TRBV20-1 and TRBJ1-2; D remains unclear. The V gene lost 5 bases and the J gene lost 1 base, with 11 bases spanning the gap. Per germline, CDR1 DFQATT and CDR2 SNEGSKA (reference sequence). This CDR3 contains 13 residues. The CDR3 region has the DNA TGCAGTGCTCAGCCCGCGGTTAACTATGGCTACACCTTC. Residues: CSAQPAVNYGYTF.

The chain links TRBV7-2 to TRBJ2-3; tentative D call: TRBD2 (5 bases). CDR3 length equals 12 residues. Germline V lookup: CDR1 SGHTA, CDR2 FQGNSA. The V gene lost 1 base and the J gene lost 8 bases, with 7 bases spanning the gap. The CDR3 loop reads CASSLEAGTQYF. CDR3 DNA: TGTGCCAGCAGCTTAGAGGCGGGTACGCAGTATTTT.

To note about this clonotype: This clone may be a read error of a much larger clone one base away. The V and J genes are TRBV29-1 and TRBJ2-3; unclear D gene. Germline CDR1 SQVTM, CDR2 ANQGSEA. The CDR3 runs to 14 residues. In nucleotides, the CDR3 is TGCGGCGTTGTCCCCCAGCCCCGGGTAGATACGCAGTATTTT. Translation gives CGVVPQPRVDTQYF.

The chain is built from TRBV28 and TRBJ2-1, with a tentative D call TRBD1 (6 bases). The J call is doubtful: the DNA matches TRBJ2-7 better. The CDR3 totals 14 residues. Per germline, CDR1 MDHEN and CDR2 SYDVKM. The CDR3 DNA reads TGTGCCAGCAGGTCCCTGTACAGGGCAGGCGAGCAGTACTTC. Residues: CASRSLYRAGEQYF.

The rearrangement uses TRBV12-3 or TRBV12-4 and TRBJ1-5, with unresolved D. V was trimmed by 6 bases and J by 5 bases, leaving 17 bases between them. The CDR3 sequence is 15 residues long. CDR3 sequence (DNA): TGTGCCAGCAGCCAAGCAATTAGGGTTGATCAGCCCCAGCATTTT. This translates into CASSQAIRVDQPQHF.

The V call is TRBV2, the J call TRBJ1-1; no reliable D call. Germline CDR1 SNHLY, CDR2 FYNNEI. CDR3 length equals 13 residues. The V and J ends lost 8 bases and 5 bases respectively, with 15 bases between them. The CDR3 spells CASGLDLGTEAFF. The CDR3 coding sequence is TGTGCCAGCGGATTGGATCTCGGGACTGAAGCTTTCTTT.

The chain joins TRBV2 to TRBJ2-7, with TRBD1 identical over 9 bases. Trimming removed 9 bases from V and 3 bases from J; junction bases left unmatched: 9. This CDR3 has 14 amino acids. CDR1 is SNHLY, CDR2 FYNNEI, per germline. CDR3 DNA sequence: TGTGCCAGTGACACTGGGACAGGGAGCTACGAGCAGTACTTC. Protein: CASDTGTGSYEQYF.

The rearrangement uses TRBV24-1 and TRBJ2-1, with D tentatively TRBD2 (5 bases). V gave up 2 bases and J gave up 2 bases, with 12 bases separating them. Per the germline V gene, CDR1 is KGHDR and CDR2 is SFDVKD. CDR3 length: 16 residues. CDR3 loop: CATSDSAGDTYNEQFF. The DNA of the CDR3 is TGTGCCACCAGTGATTCGGCGGGCGACACCTACAATGAGCAGTTCTTC.

This clonotype was detected only a few times. V is TRBV6-6 and J is TRBJ2-1; TRBD2 aligns across 10 bases. Germline values: CDR1 MNHNY, CDR2 SVGAGI (reference sequence). The CDR3 length is 17 residues. V was clipped by 2 bases and J by 7 bases; unmatched bases: 11. Here the CDR3 DNA reads TGTGCCAGCAGTTACAGTAGGCTAGCGGGGGCCCAGAATGAGCAGTTCTTC. Its translation is CASSYSRLAGAQNEQFF.

This chain links TRBV12-3 or TRBV12-4 with TRBJ2-7, with D possibly called TRBD1 or TRBD2 (6 bases each). The J call is in doubt because the DNA end fits TRBJ2-5 better. There are 15 residues in the CDR3. The CDR3 region is CASSVEEQGGKTQYF. The CDR3 coding sequence is TGTGCCAGCAGCGTAGAGGAACAGGGAGGAAAGACCCAGTACTTC.

This clonotype was counted only a few times. The chain recombines TRBV5-5 with TRBJ1-1; D is possibly TRBD1 (6 bases). CDR1 SGHKS and CDR2 YYEKEE come from the germline V gene (reference sequence). V dropped 6 bases and J dropped 0 bases, with 15 bases sitting between them. The CDR3 extends over 15 amino acids. CDR3 sequence reads: CASNKQGPVNTEAFF. In DNA form, the CDR3 reads TGTGCCAGCAACAAGCAGGGGCCGGTGAACACTGAAGCTTTCTTT.

This clonotype was counted between two and nine times. V is TRBV6-2 or TRBV6-3 and J is TRBJ2-1, with 7 bases lining up with TRBD2. This CDR3 region has 15 residues. Germline assignment: CDR1 MNHEY and CDR2 SVGEGT. V dropped 4 bases and J dropped 7; count of bases not matched to a gene: 10. The CDR3 protein is CASSSWGGRGNEQFF. The CDR3, as DNA: TGTGCCAGCAGTTCTTGGGGCGGGAGAGGAAATGAGCAGTTCTTC.

The chain employs TRBV7-2 and TRBJ2-5, with 9 bases that match TRBD1. V trimming: 5 bases; J trimming: 11 bases; junction bases outside the gene matches: 21. Germline CDR1 and CDR2: SGHTA and FQGNSA. CDR3 length: 17 residues. In DNA, the CDR3 is TGTGCCAGCAGCCGTAACGAAGGGACAGGGCTAAACAATGAGCAGTACTTC. Amino acids: CASSRNEGTGLNNEQYF.

This chain connects TRBV10-2 to TRBJ1-3; D uncertain. CDR3 length: 15 residues. Trimming pared 9 bases from V and 3 bases from J, leaving 18 bases between. From germline, CDR1 is WSHSY and CDR2 SAAADI. The CDR3 here is CASGFRRSSGNTIYF. The CDR3 DNA sequence: TGCGCCAGTGGGTTTCGTCGTTCCAGTGGAAACACCATATATTTT.

Turning to this clonotype: As the CDR3 is not closed by the conserved phenylalanine or tryptophan, this likely results from a read error. V is TRBV12-3 or TRBV12-4 and J is TRBJ2-5; 13 nucleotides agree with TRBD2. This CDR3 has 16 amino acids. The CDR3 loop reads CASSPPGTSGIETQYV. The CDR3 bases are TGTGCCAGCAGCCCGCCCGGGACTAGCGGGATCGAGACTCAGTACGTC.